One sample yielded the 18 T cell receptor beta chains listed below, sequenced in a study of blood T cell repertoires in COVID-19. Assay: immunoSEQ multiplex PCR; the TCRdb copy retains only in-frame clones and omits some. The sample yields more than 300,000 clones, around 86% seen once. The sample taken for sequencing was PBMCs or T cells enriched from blood (not recorded which). These receptors were taken from a woman aged 45-60 years who had recovered from COVID-19.

The V call is TRBV5-5, the J call TRBJ2-7; tentatively, D is TRBD1 (5 bases). This CDR3 is 14 amino acids long. Trimming cost V 0 bases and J 3 bases, with 10 bases left between them. Germline CDR1 is SGHKS and CDR2 is YYEKEE (reference sequence). In nucleotides, the CDR3 is TGTGCCAGCAGCTTGGAAGGGGTCAGCTACGAGCAGTACTTC. It translates to CASSLEGVSYEQYF. Combining the CDR3 with reference TRBV5-5 and TRBJ2-7 gives the whole variable domain DAGVTQSPTHLIKTRGQQVTLRCSPISGHKSVSWYQQVLGQGPQFIFQYYEKEERGRGNFPDRFSARQFPNYSSELNVNALLLGDSALYLCASSLEGVSYEQYFGPGTRLTVT.

This sequence joins TRBV19 and TRBJ2-4; perhaps TRBD1 as D (7 bases). Germline V gene data show CDR1 as LNHDA and CDR2 as SQIVND (reference sequence). Trimming pared 5 bases from V and 3 bases from J, leaving 17 bases between. The CDR3 has 16 amino acids. As DNA, the CDR3 is TGTGCCAGTAGTGTCAGGACCAGGGGGGTCAAAAACATTCAGTACTTC. Translation gives CASSVRTRGVKNIQYF. Supplemented by reference TRBV19 and TRBJ2-4, the full variable domain reads DGGITQSPKYLFRKEGQNVTLSCEQNLNHDAMYWYRQDPGQGLRLIYYSQIVNDFQKGDIAEGYSVSREKKESFPLTVTSAQKNPTAFYLCASSVRTRGVKNIQYFGAGTRLSVL.

This clone is a singleton in its sample. The rearrangement uses TRBV3-1 (or the pseudogene TRBV3-2) and TRBJ2-7, with 7 bases that match TRBD2. CDR1 and CDR2 (germline): LGHDT, YNNKEL (reference sequence). V dropped 0 bases and J dropped 7; count of bases not matched to a gene: 12. The CDR3 length is 16 residues. For the CDR3, the DNA is TGTGCCAGCAGCCAAGAGGGAGTAGGCGGGAGTTGGGAGCAGTACTTC. Its translation is CASSQEGVGGSWEQYF.

The gene calls are TRBV19 and TRBJ1-5; no firm D call. The CDR3 spans 15 residues. Germline V gene sequence: CDR1 LNHDA, CDR2 SQIVND (reference sequence). V lost 5 bases and J lost 3, with 14 bases in between. The CDR3 DNA reads TGTGCCAGTAGTGACCTGGGAGGGATCAATCAGCCCCAGCATTTT. Its translation: CASSDLGGINQPQHF. Together with reference TRBV19 and TRBJ1-5, the CDR3 gives the full variable domain: DGGITQSPKYLFRKEGQNVTLSCEQNLNHDAMYWYRQDPGQGLRLIYYSQIVNDFQKGDIAEGYSVSREKKESFPLTVTSAQKNPTAFYLCASSDLGGINQPQHFGDGTRLSIL.

The chain uses TRBV30 and TRBJ1-1; 7 bases are shared with TRBD1. J gave up 1 base and V 3 bases, and 8 bases lay outside the gene matches. This CDR3 region has 15 residues. Per germline, CDR1 GTSNPN and CDR2 SVGIG (reference sequence). The CDR3 nucleotides are TGTGCCTGGAGGGATTTGGGACAGCCGAACACTGAAGCTTTCTTT. As protein: CAWRDLGQPNTEAFF. The full variable domain, in which reference TRBV30 and TRBJ1-1 provide the parts outside the CDR3, is SQTIHQWPATLVQPVGSPLSLECTVEGTSNPNLYWYRQAAGRGLQLLFYSVGIGQISSEVPQNLSASRPQDRQFILSSKKLLLSDSGFYLCAWRDLGQPNTEAFFGQGTRLTVV.

The chain recombines TRBV11-1 with TRBJ2-1, with 9 nucleotides matching TRBD2. The CDR3 runs to 16 residues. The J segment lost 7 bases and the V segment lost 5 bases, leaving 12 bases of the junction unmatched. Germline CDR1 is SGHAT and CDR2 is FQDESV (reference sequence). CDR3 sequence: CASSPASLAGTNEQFF. In DNA form, the CDR3 reads TGTGCCAGCAGCCCTGCCTCCCTAGCGGGAACGAATGAGCAGTTCTTC.

This clone was counted a single time. This chain connects TRBV2 to TRBJ2-7, with 8 bases that match TRBD1. V gave up 4 bases and J gave up 1 base; unmatched junction bases: 3. The CDR3 runs to 14 residues. Germline V lookup: CDR1 SNHLY, CDR2 FYNNEI. CDR3 coding DNA: TGTGCCAGCAGTGCCGACAGGGGTTCCTACGAGCAGTACTTC. Amino acid sequence: CASSADRGSYEQYF.

This sequence joins TRBV7-8 and TRBJ2-5, with 9 nucleotides matching TRBD1. V was pared by 5 bases and J by 4 bases, with 2 bases of the junction left unmatched. The CDR3 has 13 amino acids. Germline V CDR1 and CDR2: SGHVS, FQNEAQ. CDR3 in DNA: TGTGCCAGCAGCACGGACAGGGGAGAGACCCAGTACTTC. This codes for CASSTDRGETQYF.

The V gene is TRBV19, the J gene TRBJ1-6; 8 nucleotides agree with TRBD1. The CDR3 extends over 18 amino acids. CDR1 is LNHDA and CDR2 is SQIVND in the germline V gene (reference sequence). Trimming at V came to 3 bases and at J to 5 bases, leaving 12 bases not matched to a gene. As DNA, the CDR3 is TGTGCCAGTAGTATTGGGGGCAGGGGGCTGTCGGATAATTCACCCCTCCACTTT. It translates to CASSIGGRGLSDNSPLHF.

The chain joins TRBV7-9 to TRBJ1-1, with D unclear. CDR1 SEHNR and CDR2 FQNEAQ come from the germline V gene (reference sequence). CDR3 length: 12 amino acids. Trimming stripped 5 bases from V and 6 bases from J, with 10 bases between. This CDR3 is CASSPTGAEAFF. The CDR3, as DNA: TGTGCCAGCAGCCCTACCGGGGCTGAAGCTTTCTTT.

A single count supports this clone. One end of the junction varies from germline; a read error may be responsible. The chain joins TRBV5-4 to TRBJ2-7; 9 nucleotides agree with TRBD1. The germline gives CDR1 SGHNT, CDR2 YYREEE (reference sequence). CDR3 size: 14 residues. The CDR3 DNA is TGTGCCAGCAGCCCTAACCGGGACAGGGAAATCTGGAACTTC. It translates to CASSPNRDREIWNF.

The rearrangement links TRBV5-4 to TRBJ1-3; D is unresolved. Looked up from germline, CDR1 is SGHNT and CDR2 is YYREEE (reference sequence). There are 14 residues in the CDR3. Trimming removed 4 bases at V and 1 base at J, with 9 bases between. CDR3 sequence (DNA): TGTGCCAGCAGCCGAGGACTGTCTGGAAACACCATATATTTT. This encodes CASSRGLSGNTIYF.

As regards this clone: One junction end does not reproduce the germline sequence, and a read error may be involved. The genes are TRBV10-3 and TRBJ1-1; D unresolved. Germline CDR1 is ENHRY and CDR2 is SYGVKD. CDR3 length equals 12 residues. The CDR3 nucleotides read TGTGCCATTAGTGGCGCTAACACTGAAGCTTTCTTT. Protein: CAISGANTEAFF.

This chain uses TRBV5-1 with TRBJ1-3, with a tentative D call TRBD1 (6 bases). The CDR3 extends over 17 amino acids. The V gene's germline CDR1 is SGHRS and CDR2 YFSETQ. V was trimmed by 4 bases and J by 0 bases, leaving 17 bases between them. The CDR3 DNA reads as TGCGCCAGCAGCGGCTCGGACAGCTGGATCTCTGGAAACACCATATATTTT. As protein: CASSGSDSWISGNTIYF.

The rearrangement joins TRBV18 to TRBJ1-5; D gene ambiguous. The germline CDR1 and CDR2 sequences are KGHSH and LQKENI. Deletions cut 2 bases from V and 10 bases from J, with 12 bases between. The CDR3 consists of 13 residues. CDR3 in DNA: TGTGCCAGCTCACCAGATCAGGATCGCCCCCAGCATTTT. This codes for CASSPDQDRPQHF.

The chain links TRBV5-1 to TRBJ1-2, with D perhaps TRBD1 (5 bases). Trimming pared 4 bases from V and 0 bases from J, leaving 10 bases between. Germline CDR1 and CDR2: SGHRS and YFSETQ. The CDR3 runs to 14 residues. CDR3 nucleotides: TGCGCCAGCAGCGTACAGGAGCCTAACTATGGCTACACCTTC. It codes for CASSVQEPNYGYTF. Using reference TRBV5-1 and TRBJ1-2 for the parts outside the CDR3, the full variable domain is KAGVTQTPRYLIKTRGQQVTLSCSPISGHRSVSWYQQTPGQGLQFLFEYFSETQRNKGNFPGRFSGRQFSNSRSEMNVSTLELGDSALYLCASSVQEPNYGYTFGSGTRLTVV.

This chain's CDR3 is CANRVLGPYNEQFF. CDR3 nucleotide sequence: TGTGCCAACAGGGTACTAGGGCCCTACAATGAGCAGTTCTTC. The V call is TRBV27, the J call TRBJ2-1; possibly TRBD1 for D (6 bases). The CDR3 sequence is 14 residues long. Germline values: CDR1 MNHEY, CDR2 SMNVEV (reference sequence). V gave up 10 bases and J gave up 2 bases, with 15 bases separating them.

V and J are TRBV11-3 and TRBJ1-1; no clear D gene. V lost 5 bases and J lost 3, with 10 bases in between. Germline V CDR1 and CDR2: SGHNT, YENEEA. The CDR3 loop spans 13 amino acids. The CDR3 loop reads CASSPRRDTEAFF. CDR3 nucleotide sequence: TGTGCCAGCAGCCCCCGACGGGACACTGAAGCTTTCTTT.